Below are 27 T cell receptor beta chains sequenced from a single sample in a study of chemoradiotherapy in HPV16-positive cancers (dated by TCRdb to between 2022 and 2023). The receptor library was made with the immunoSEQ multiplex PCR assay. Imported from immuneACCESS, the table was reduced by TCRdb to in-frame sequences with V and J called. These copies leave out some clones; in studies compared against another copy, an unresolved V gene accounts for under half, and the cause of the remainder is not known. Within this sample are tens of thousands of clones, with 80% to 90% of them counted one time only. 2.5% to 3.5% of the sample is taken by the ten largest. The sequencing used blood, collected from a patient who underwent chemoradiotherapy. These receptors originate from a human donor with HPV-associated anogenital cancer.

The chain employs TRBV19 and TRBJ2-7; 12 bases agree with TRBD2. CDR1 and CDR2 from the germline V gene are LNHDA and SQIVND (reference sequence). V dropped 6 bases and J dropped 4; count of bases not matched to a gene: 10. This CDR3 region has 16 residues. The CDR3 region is CASSGALTSGSYEQYF. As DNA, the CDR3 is TGTGCCAGTAGCGGCGCTCTGACTAGCGGGAGTTACGAGCAGTACTTC.

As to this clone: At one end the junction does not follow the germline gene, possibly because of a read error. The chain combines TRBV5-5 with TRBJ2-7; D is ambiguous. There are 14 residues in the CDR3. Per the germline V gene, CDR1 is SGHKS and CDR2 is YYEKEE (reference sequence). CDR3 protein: CASGFPGRIYEQYF. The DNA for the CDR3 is TGTGCCAGCGGCTTCCCGGGCCGAATCTACGAGCAGTACTTC.

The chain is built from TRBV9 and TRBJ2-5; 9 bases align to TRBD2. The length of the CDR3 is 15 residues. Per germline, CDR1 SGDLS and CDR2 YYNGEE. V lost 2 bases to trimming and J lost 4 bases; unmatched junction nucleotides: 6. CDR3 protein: CASSVVSGSAETQYF. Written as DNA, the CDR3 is TGTGCCAGCAGCGTTGTTAGCGGGAGTGCAGAGACCCAGTACTTC.

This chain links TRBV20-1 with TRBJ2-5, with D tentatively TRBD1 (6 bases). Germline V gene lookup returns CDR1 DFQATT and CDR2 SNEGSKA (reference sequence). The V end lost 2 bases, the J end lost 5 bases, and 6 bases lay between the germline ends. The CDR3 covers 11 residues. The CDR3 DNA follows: TGCAGTGCTAGACAGGGGGAGACCCAGTACTTC. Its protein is CSARQGETQYF.

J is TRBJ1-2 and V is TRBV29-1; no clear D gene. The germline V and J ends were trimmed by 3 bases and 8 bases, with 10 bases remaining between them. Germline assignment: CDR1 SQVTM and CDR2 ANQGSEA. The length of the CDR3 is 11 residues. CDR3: CSVDRQSGYTF. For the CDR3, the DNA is TGCAGCGTTGATCGCCAGTCGGGCTACACCTTC.

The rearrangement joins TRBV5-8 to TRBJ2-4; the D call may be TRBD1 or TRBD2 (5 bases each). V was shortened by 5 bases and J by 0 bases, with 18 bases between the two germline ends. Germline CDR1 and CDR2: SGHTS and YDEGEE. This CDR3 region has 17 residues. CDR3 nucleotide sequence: TGTGCCAGCAGTCCCTTTATGGGGGTGTTAGCCAAAAACATTCAGTACTTC. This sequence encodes CASSPFMGVLAKNIQYF.

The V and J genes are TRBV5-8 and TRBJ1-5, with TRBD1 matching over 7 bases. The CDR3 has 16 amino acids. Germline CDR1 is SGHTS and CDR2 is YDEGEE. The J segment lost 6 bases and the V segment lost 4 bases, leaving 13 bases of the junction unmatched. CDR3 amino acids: CASSATLGGLGQPQHF. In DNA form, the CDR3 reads TGTGCCAGCAGCGCTACGTTAGGGGGCCTGGGTCAGCCCCAGCATTTT.

The CDR3 region has the DNA TGTGCCAGCAGCTTCCGCATGACTAGCGGGAGCAACGAGCAGTACTTC. This gives the protein CASSFRMTSGSNEQYF. The chain uses TRBV7-2 and TRBJ2-7, with 12 bases identical to TRBD2. Germline lookup yields CDR1 SGHTA and CDR2 FQGNSA. V lost 3 bases, J lost 5 bases, and 8 bases stayed unmatched. The CDR3 runs 16 residues. The variable domain in full, with the rest retrieved from reference TRBV7-2 and TRBJ2-7, is GAGVSQSPSNKVTEKGKDVELRCDPISGHTALYWYRQSLGQGLEFLIYFQGNSAPDKSGLPSDRFSAERTGGSVSTLTIQRTQQEDSAVYLCASSFRMTSGSNEQYFGPGTRLTVT.

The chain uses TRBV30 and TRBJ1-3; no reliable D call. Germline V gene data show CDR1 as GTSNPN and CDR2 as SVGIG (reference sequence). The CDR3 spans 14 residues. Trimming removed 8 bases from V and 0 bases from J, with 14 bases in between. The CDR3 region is CAGVRTDSGNTIYF. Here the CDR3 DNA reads TGTGCCGGGGTCCGGACGGACTCTGGAAACACCATATATTTT.

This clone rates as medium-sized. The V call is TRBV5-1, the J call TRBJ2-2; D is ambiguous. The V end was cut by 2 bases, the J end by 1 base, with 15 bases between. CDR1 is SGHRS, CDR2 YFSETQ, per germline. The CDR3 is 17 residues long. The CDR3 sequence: CASSFSSATLNTGELFF. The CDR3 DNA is TGCGCCAGCAGCTTCAGTTCGGCCACCTTGAACACCGGGGAGCTGTTTTTT.

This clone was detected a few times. The CDR3 DNA reads as TGTGCCAGCAGCACAAGACAGGGGGTTTTCAACACTGAAGCTTTCTTT. It specifies CASSTRQGVFNTEAFF. J is TRBJ1-1 and V is TRBV7-2, with 9 bases fitting TRBD1. V lost 5 bases and J lost 2; bases outside the gene matches: 9. From germline, CDR1 is SGHTA and CDR2 FQGNSA. CDR3 length equals 16 residues.

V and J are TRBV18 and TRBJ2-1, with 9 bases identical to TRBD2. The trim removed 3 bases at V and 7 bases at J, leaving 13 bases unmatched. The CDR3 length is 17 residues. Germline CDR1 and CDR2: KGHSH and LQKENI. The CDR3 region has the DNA TGTGCCAGCTCACCGTCCCAGCTAGCGGGACAAAGGAATGAGCAGTTCTTC. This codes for CASSPSQLAGQRNEQFF.

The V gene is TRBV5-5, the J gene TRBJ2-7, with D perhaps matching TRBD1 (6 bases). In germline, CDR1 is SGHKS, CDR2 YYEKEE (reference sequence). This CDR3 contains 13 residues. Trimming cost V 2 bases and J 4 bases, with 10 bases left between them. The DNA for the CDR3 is TGTGCCAGCAGCTTACAGGGCCTTTACGAGCAGTACTTC. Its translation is CASSLQGLYEQYF.

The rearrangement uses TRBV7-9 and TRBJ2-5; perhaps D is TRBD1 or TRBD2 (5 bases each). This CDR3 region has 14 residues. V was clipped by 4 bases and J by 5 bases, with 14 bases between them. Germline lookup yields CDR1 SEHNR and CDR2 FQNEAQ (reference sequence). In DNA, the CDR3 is TGTGCCAGCAGCTCCGGGACGGCCATGGAGACCCAGTACTTC. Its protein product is CASSSGTAMETQYF.

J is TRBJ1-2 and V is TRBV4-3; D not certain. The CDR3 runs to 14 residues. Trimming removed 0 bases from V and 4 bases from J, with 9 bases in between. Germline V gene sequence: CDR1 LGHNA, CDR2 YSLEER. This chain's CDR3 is CASSQDSGLYGYTF. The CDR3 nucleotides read TGCGCCAGCAGCCAAGATAGTGGGCTCTATGGCTACACCTTC.

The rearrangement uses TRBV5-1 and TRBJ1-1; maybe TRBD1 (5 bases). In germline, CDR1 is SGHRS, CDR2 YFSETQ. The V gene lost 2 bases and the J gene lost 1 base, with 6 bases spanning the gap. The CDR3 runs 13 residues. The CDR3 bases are TGCGCCAGCAGCTTTGGGGGGAACACTGAAGCTTTCTTT. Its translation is CASSFGGNTEAFF.

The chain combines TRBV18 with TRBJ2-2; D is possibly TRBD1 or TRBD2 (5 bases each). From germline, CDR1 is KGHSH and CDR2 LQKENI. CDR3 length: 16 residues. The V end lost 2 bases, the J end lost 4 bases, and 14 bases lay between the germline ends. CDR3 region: CASSPGTVGPTGELFF. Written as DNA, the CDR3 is TGTGCCAGCTCACCAGGGACCGTCGGACCCACCGGGGAGCTGTTTTTT.

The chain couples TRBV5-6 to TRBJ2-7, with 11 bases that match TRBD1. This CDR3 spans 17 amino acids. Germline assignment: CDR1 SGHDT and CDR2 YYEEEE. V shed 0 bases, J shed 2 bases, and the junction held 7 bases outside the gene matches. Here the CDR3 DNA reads TGTGCCAGCAGCTTGGTGATGGGACAGGGGGGCGCCTACGAGCAGTACTTC. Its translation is CASSLVMGQGGAYEQYF.

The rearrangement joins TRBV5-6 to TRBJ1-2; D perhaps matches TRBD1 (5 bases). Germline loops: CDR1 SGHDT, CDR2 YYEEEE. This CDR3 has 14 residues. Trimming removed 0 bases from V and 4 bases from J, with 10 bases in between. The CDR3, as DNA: TGTGCCAGCAGCTTGGTTAGGGGCACCTATGGCTACACCTTC. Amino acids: CASSLVRGTYGYTF.

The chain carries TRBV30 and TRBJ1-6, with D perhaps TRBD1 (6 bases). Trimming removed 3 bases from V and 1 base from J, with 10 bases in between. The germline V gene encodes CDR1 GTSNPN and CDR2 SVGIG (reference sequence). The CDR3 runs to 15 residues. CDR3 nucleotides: TGTGCCTGGAGGCCACAGGGTTCCTATAATTCACCCCTCCACTTT. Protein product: CAWRPQGSYNSPLHF.

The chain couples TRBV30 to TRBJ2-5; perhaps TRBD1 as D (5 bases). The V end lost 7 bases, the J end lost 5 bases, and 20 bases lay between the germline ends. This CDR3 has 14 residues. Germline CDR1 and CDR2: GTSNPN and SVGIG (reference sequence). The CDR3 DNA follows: TGTGCCTCGACCGGAAGGGGCAGCGTGGAGACCCAGTACTTC. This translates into CASTGRGSVETQYF. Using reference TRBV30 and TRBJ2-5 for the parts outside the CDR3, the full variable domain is SQTIHQWPATLVQPVGSPLSLECTVEGTSNPNLYWYRQAAGRGLQLLFYSVGIGQISSEVPQNLSASRPQDRQFILSSKKLLLSDSGFYLCASTGRGSVETQYFGPGTRLLVL.

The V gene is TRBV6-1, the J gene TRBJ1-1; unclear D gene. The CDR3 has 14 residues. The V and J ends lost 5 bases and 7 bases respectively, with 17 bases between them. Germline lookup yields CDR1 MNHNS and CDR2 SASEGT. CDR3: CASSPIAIQLEAFF. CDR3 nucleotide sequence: TGTGCCAGCAGTCCCATCGCAATACAACTTGAAGCTTTCTTT.

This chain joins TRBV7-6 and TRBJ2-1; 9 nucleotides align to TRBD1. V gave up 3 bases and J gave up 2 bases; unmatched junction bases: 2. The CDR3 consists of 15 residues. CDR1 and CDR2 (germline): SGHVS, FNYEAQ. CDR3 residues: CASSFGTGTYNEQFF. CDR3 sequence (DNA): TGTGCCAGCAGCTTTGGGACAGGGACCTACAATGAGCAGTTCTTC. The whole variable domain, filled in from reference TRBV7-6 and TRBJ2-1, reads GAGVSQSPRYKVTKRGQDVALRCDPISGHVSLYWYRQALGQGPEFLTYFNYEAQQDKSGLPNDRFSAERPEGSISTLTIQRTEQRDSAMYRCASSFGTGTYNEQFFGPGTRLTVL.

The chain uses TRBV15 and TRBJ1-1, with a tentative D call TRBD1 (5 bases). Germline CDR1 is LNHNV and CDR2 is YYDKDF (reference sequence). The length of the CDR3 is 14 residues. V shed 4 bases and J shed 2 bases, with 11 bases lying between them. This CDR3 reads CATSIRQLNTEAFF. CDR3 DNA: TGTGCCACCAGCATCCGACAGCTAAACACTGAAGCTTTCTTT.

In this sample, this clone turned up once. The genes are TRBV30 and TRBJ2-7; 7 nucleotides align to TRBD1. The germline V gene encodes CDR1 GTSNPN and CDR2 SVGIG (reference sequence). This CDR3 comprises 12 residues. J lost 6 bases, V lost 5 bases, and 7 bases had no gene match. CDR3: CAWASSGGEQYF. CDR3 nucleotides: TGTGCCTGGGCCTCTTCAGGGGGCGAGCAGTACTTC.

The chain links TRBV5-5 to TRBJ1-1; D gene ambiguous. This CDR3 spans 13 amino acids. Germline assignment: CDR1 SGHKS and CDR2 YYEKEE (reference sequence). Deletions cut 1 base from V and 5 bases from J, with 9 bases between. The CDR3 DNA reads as TGTGCCAGCAGCTTGAAGATGAGTACTGAAGCTTTCTTT. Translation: CASSLKMSTEAFF.

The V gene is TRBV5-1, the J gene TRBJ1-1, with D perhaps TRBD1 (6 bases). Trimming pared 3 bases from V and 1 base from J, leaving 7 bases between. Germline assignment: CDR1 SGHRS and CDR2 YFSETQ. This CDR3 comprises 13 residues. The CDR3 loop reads CASSSGQNTEAFF. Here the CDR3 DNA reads TGCGCCAGCAGCTCGGGACAGAACACTGAAGCTTTCTTT.